Listed here are 7 T cell receptor beta chains from one sample, sequenced in a study of blood T cell repertoires in COVID-19. Libraries were prepared by immunoSEQ multiplex PCR; TCRdb keeps only in-frame clonotypes and omits some of them. The top ten hold approximately 4% of the sample, which has about 270,000 clones, approximately 90% seen once. The sequenced material came from PBMCs or T cells enriched from blood (not recorded which). The receptors derive from a woman aged 25 to 39 with acute COVID-19.

The chain combines TRBV20-1 with TRBJ2-1, with D unclear. The germline V gene has CDR1 DFQATT and CDR2 SNEGSKA (reference sequence). The V and J ends lost 3 bases and 5 bases respectively, with 8 bases between them. This CDR3 region has 12 residues. CDR3: CSASAVDNEQFF. The CDR3 DNA follows: TGCAGTGCTAGTGCGGTCGACAATGAGCAGTTCTTC.

This chain uses TRBV11-2 with TRBJ2-1, with 7 bases matching TRBD2. Looked up from germline, CDR1 is SGHAT and CDR2 is FQNNGV. The CDR3 totals 12 residues. The V segment lost 0 bases and the J segment 13 bases; nucleotides outside the gene matches: 3. DNA of the CDR3: TGTGCCAGCAGCTTAGATCGGGACTACCAGTTCTTC. The encoded protein is CASSLDRDYQFF. Based on the CDR3 plus reference TRBV11-2 and TRBJ2-1, the full variable domain is EAGVAQSPRYKIIEKRQSVAFWCNPISGHATLYWYQQILGQGPKLLIQFQNNGVVDDSQLPKDRFSAERLKGVDSTLKIQPAKLEDSAVYLCASSLDRDYQFFGPGTRLTVL.

The chain employs TRBV29-1 and TRBJ1-3; D is ambiguous. The CDR3 is 11 amino acids. From germline, CDR1 is SQVTM and CDR2 ANQGSEA. Trimming shortened V by 6 bases and J by 0 bases, and 3 bases separated the two germline ends. CDR3 sequence: CSVGSGNTIYF. CDR3 sequence (DNA): TGCAGCGTCGGCTCTGGAAACACCATATATTTT.

This clone occurred once. The chain is built from TRBV27 and TRBJ2-1; weak D call: TRBD2 (6 bases). The V end was cut by 1 base, the J end by 1 base, with 8 bases between. The germline CDR1 and CDR2 sequences are MNHEY and SMNVEV (reference sequence). This CDR3 is 15 amino acids long. CDR3 nucleotide sequence: TGTGCCAGCAGTTTATGGCGGGAATCCTACAATGAGCAGTTCTTC. Encoded protein: CASSLWRESYNEQFF.

This clone was seen more than once but under ten times. This chain links TRBV3-1 (or the pseudogene TRBV3-2) with TRBJ2-7; weak D call: TRBD1 (5 bases). This CDR3 contains 12 residues. Germline V lookup: CDR1 LGHDT, CDR2 YNNKEL (reference sequence). V was cut by 2 bases and J by 6 bases, with 8 bases left in between. CDR3 sequence: CASSQLGREQYF. As DNA, the CDR3 is TGTGCCAGCAGCCAACTGGGGCGCGAGCAGTACTTC.

The genes are TRBV24-1 and TRBJ2-3; possibly TRBD2 for D (6 bases). The CDR3 spans 17 residues. V gave up 4 bases and J gave up 2 bases, with 18 bases separating them. Germline CDR1 and CDR2: KGHDR and SFDVKD. CDR3 protein: CATSESGLRDDTDTQYF. DNA of the CDR3: TGTGCCACCAGTGAATCCGGACTACGAGATGACACAGATACGCAGTATTTT.

V gene TRBV7-9 combines with J gene TRBJ1-2; TRBD1 aligns across 8 bases. Germline assignment: CDR1 SEHNR and CDR2 FQNEAQ (reference sequence). V was clipped by 5 bases and J by 4 bases; unmatched bases: 12. The CDR3 spans 16 residues. The CDR3 loop is CASSTGQGMSPYGYTF. DNA for the CDR3: TGTGCCAGCAGCACCGGACAGGGAATGTCCCCCTATGGCTACACCTTC. The whole variable domain, filled in from reference TRBV7-9 and TRBJ1-2, reads DTGVSQNPRHKITKRGQNVTFRCDPISEHNRLYWYRQTLGQGPEFLTYFQNEAQLEKSRLLSDRFSAERPKGSFSTLEIQRTEQGDSAMYLCASSTGQGMSPYGYTFGSGTRLTVV.